The source of this TCR beta chain is a study of CD8+CD57+ T cells in acquired aplastic anemia. Study-level results: Patient and control CD8+ Simpson's diversity was not significantly different.

Patients picked for sequencing had shown CD8+CD57+ cell expansion detected by flow cytometry. Patients had received no therapy at the time of blood sampling. The CDR3 totals 13 residues. V lost 3 bases and J 3 bases, leaving 7 bases between the germline ends. Germline V CDR1 and CDR2: SGDLS, YYNGEE. Profiling of TCR beta VDJ combinations and CDR3 sequences used genomic DNA as template. TCRdb ran MiXCR on the reads and lists one entry per CDR3 protein. The sample shows roughly 200,000 distinct CDR3 sequences, roughly three fifths of them seen only once. Concerning this clonotype itself: The antigen is undetermined.

Sequenced sample: sorted CD4+, CD8+, or CD8+CD57+ T cells (not recorded which) from PBMCs. The TCR originated in a human donor with aplastic anemia. The chain uses TRBV9 and TRBJ1-5; D gene unclear. CDR3 residues: CASSADYNQPQHF. DNA for the CDR3: TGTGCCAGCAGCGCAGATTACAATCAGCCCCAGCATTTT.